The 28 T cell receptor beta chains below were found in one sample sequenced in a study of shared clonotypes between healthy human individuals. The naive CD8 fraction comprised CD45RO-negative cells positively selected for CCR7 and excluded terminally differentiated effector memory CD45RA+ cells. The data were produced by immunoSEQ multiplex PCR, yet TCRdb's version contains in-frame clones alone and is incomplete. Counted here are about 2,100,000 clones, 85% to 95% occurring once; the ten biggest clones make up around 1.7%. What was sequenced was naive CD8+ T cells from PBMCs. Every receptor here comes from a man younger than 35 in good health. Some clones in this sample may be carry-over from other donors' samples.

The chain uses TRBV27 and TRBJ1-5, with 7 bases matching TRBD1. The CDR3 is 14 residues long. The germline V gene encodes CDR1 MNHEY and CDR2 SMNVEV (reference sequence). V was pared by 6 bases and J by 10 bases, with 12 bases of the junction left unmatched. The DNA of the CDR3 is TGTGCCAGCAGAGGGACAGAACCGGTCTCACCCCAGCATTTT. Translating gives CASRGTEPVSPQHF.

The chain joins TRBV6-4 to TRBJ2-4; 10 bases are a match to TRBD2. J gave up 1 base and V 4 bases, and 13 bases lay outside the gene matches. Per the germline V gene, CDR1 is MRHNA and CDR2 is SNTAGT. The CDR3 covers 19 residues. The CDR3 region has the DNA TGTGCCAGCAGTGTAAGGGGTTTAAGCGGGAGGGCCGCCAAAAACATTCAGTACTTC. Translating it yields CASSVRGLSGRAAKNIQYF.

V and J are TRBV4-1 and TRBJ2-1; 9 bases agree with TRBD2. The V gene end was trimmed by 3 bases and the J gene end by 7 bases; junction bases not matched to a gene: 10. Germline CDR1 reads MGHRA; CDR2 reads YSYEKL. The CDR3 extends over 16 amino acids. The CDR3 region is CASSHRASGTVNEQFF. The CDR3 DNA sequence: TGCGCCAGCAGCCACCGGGCTAGCGGGACAGTGAATGAGCAGTTCTTC.

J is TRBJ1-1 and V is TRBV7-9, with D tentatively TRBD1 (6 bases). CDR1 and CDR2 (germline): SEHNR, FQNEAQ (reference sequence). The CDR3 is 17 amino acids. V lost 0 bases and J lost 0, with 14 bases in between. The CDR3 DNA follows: TGTGCCAGCAGCTTAGCGGGTCAGGGGAAAATGAACACTGAAGCTTTCTTT. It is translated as CASSLAGQGKMNTEAFF.

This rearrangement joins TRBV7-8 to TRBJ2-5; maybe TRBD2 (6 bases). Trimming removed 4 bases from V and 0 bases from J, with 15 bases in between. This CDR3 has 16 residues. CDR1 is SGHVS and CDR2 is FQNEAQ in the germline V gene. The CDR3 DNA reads TGTGCCAGCAGCTCTCTAGCGATCTCGTACCAAGAGACCCAGTACTTC. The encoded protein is CASSSLAISYQETQYF.

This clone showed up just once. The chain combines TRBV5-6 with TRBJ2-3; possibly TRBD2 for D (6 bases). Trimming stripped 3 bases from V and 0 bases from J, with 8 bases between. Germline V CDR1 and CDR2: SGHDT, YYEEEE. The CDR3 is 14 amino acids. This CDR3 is CASSWEDSTDTQYF. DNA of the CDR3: TGTGCCAGCAGCTGGGAGGACAGCACAGATACGCAGTATTTT.

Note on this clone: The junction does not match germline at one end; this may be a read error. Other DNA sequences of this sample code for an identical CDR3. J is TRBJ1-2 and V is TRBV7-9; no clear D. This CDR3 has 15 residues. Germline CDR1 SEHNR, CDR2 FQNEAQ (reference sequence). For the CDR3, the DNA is TGTGCCAGTAGCTTAGATCCAGTAACCTTCTATGGCTACACCTTC. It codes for CASSLDPVTFYGYTF.

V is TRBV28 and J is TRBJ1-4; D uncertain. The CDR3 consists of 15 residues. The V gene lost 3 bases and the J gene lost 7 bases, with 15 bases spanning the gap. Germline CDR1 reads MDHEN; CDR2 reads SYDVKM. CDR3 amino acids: CASSFLGALGEKLFF. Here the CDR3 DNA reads TGTGCCAGCAGTTTTCTAGGCGCGCTGGGTGAAAAACTGTTTTTT.

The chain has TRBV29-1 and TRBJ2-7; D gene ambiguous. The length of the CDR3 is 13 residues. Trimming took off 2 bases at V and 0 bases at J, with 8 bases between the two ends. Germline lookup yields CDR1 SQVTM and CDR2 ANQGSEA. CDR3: CSVEIQNSYEQYF. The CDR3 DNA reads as TGCAGCGTTGAAATCCAGAACTCCTACGAGCAGTACTTC.

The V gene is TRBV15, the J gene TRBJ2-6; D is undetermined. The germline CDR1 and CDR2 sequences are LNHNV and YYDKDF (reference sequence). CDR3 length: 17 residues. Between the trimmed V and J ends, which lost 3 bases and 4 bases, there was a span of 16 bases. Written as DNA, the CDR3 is TGTGCCACCAGCAGGACGGGCCACTTAACGGGGGCCAACGTCCTGACTTTC. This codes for CATSRTGHLTGANVLTF.

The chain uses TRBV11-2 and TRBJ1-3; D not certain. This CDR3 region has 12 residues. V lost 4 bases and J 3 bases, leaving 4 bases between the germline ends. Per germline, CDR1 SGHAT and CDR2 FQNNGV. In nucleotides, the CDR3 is TGTGCCAGCAGCTATGGTGGAAACACCATATATTTT. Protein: CASSYGGNTIYF.

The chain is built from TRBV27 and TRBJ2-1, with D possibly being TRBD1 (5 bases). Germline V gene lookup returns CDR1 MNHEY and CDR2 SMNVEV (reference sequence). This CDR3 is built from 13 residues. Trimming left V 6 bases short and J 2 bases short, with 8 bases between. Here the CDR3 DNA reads TGTGCCAGCAGGGACACGACCTACAATGAGCAGTTCTTC. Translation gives CASRDTTYNEQFF.

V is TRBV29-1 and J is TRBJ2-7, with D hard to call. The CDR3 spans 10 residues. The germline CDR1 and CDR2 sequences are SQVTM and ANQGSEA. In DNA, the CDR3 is TGCAGGCGGCGTACCTACGAGCAGTACTTC. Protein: CRRRTYEQYF.

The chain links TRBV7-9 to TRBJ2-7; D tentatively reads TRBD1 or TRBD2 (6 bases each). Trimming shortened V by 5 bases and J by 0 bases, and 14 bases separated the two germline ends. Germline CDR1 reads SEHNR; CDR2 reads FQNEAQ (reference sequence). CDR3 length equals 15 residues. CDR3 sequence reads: CASSTGAGPSYEQYF. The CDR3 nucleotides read TGTGCCAGCAGCACGGGGGCAGGTCCCTCCTACGAGCAGTACTTC.

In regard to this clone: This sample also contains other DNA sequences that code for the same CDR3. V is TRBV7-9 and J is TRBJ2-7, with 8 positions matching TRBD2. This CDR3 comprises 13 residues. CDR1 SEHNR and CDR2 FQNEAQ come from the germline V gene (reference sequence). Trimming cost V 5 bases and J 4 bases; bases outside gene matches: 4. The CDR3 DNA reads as TGTGCCAGCAGCGCCAGCGGGAGTTACGAGCAGTACTTC. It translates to CASSASGSYEQYF.

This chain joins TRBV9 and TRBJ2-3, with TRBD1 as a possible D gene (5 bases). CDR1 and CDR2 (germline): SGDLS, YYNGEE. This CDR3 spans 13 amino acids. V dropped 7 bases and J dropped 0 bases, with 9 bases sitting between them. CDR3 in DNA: TGTGCCAGCCGACCAGGGAGCACAGATACGCAGTATTTT. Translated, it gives CASRPGSTDTQYF.

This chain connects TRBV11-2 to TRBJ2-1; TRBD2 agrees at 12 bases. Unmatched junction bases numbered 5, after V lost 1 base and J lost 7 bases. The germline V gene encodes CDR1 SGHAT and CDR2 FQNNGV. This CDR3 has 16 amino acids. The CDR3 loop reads CASSLVGLAGGNEQFF. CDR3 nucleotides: TGTGCCAGCAGCTTAGTAGGTCTAGCGGGAGGGAATGAGCAGTTCTTC.

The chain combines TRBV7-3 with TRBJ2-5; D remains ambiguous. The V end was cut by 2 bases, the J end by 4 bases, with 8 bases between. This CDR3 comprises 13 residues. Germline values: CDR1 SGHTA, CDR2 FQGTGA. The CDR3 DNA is TGTGCCAGCAGCTTATCTCGCGGAGAGACCCAGTACTTC. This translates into CASSLSRGETQYF.

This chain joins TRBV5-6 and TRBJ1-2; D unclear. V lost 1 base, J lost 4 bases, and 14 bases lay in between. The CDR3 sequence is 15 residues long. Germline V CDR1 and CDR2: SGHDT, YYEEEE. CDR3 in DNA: TGTGCCAGCAGCTTGCTCCGCGAACTGGGCTATGGCTACACCTTC. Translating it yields CASSLLRELGYGYTF.

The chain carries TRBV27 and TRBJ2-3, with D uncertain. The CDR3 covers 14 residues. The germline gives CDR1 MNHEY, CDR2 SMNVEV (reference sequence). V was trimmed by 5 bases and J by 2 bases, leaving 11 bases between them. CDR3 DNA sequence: TGTGCCAGCAGTGTCCTATCTTCCACAGATACGCAGTATTTT. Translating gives CASSVLSSTDTQYF.

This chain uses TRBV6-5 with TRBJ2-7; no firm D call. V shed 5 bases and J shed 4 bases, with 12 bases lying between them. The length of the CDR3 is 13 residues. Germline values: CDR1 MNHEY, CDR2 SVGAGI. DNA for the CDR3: TGTGCCAGCAGTACCGGATGGCCATACGAGCAGTACTTC. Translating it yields CASSTGWPYEQYF.

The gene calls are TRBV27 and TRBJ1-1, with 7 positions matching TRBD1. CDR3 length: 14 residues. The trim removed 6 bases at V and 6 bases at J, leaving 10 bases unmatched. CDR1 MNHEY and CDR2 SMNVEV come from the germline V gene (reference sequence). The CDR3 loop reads CASSRGEPLAEAFF. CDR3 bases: TGTGCCAGCAGCAGGGGGGAGCCTCTTGCTGAAGCTTTCTTT.

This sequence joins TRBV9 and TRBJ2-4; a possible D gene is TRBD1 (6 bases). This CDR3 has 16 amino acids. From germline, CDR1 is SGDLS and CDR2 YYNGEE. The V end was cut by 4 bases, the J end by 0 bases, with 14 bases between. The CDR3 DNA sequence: TGTGCCAGCAGCCCAAGTGGGGGCACAGCCAAAAACATTCAGTACTTC. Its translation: CASSPSGGTAKNIQYF.

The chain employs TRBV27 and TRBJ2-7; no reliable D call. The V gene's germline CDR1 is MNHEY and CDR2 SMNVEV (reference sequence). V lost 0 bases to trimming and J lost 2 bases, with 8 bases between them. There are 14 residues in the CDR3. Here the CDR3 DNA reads TGTGCCAGCAGTTTATCCGCCGTGGCCTACGAGCAGTACTTC. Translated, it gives CASSLSAVAYEQYF.

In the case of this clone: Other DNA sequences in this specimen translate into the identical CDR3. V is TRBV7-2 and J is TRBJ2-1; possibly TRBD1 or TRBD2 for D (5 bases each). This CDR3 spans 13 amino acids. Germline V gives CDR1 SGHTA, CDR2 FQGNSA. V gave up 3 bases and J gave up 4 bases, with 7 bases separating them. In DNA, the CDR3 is TGTGCCAGCAGCTTTGGGGGATACAATGAGCAGTTCTTC. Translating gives CASSFGGYNEQFF.

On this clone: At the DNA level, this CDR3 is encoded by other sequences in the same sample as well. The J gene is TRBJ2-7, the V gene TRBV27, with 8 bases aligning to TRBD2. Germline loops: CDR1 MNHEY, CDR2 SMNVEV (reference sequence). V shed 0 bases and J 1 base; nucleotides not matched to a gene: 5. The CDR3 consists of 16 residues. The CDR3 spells CASSLSAGGFSYEQYF. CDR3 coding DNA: TGTGCCAGCAGTTTATCGGCGGGAGGTTTTTCCTACGAGCAGTACTTC.

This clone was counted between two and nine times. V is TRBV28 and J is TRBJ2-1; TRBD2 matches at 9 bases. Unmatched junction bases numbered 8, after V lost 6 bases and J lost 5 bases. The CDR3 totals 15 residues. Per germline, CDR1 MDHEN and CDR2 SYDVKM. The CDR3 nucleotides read TGTGCCAGCAGCCGACTAGCGGAGCAGAACAATGAGCAGTTCTTC. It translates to CASSRLAEQNNEQFF.

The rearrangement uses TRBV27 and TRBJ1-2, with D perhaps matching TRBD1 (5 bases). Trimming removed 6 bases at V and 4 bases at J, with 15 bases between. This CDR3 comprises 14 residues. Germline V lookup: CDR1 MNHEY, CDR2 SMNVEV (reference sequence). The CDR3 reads CASRGYRGFYGYTF. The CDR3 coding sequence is TGTGCCAGCAGGGGGTATAGGGGCTTCTATGGCTACACCTTC.